This entry is about one T cell receptor (beta chain). This sample stems from a study of blood T cell repertoires in COVID-19. The overall study: The United States, Italy and Spain provided the acute and convalescent COVID-19 samples.

The germline CDR1 and CDR2 sequences are LNHDA and SQIVND (reference sequence). The CDR3 is 14 amino acids. Trimming cost V 1 base and J 9 bases, with 15 bases left between them. In the original processing: Reference gene primers were amplified, and this amplification served to estimate nucleated cell counts. The table came from immunoSEQ multiplex PCR; TCRdb's copy has only in-frame clones and leaves some out. V, J and clone size are those of that table, while D and trimming were read from the DNA. The top ten hold 1.5% to 2% of the sample, which has roughly 32,000 clones, around 87% seen once. The sequenced material came from peripheral blood. The receptor was derived from a man over 45 with active or convalescent COVID-19. V and J are TRBV19 and TRBJ2-5; possible D gene TRBD2, 5 bases. The chain's CDR3 is CASSIGDYRGSQYF. The CDR3 coding sequence is TGTGCCAGTAGTATAGGCGACTATCGAGGGTCCCAGTACTTC.